This note documents a single T cell receptor beta chain sequence. Cells were sorted from thawed PBMC rested overnight and stained with GMM-loaded CD1B tetramer, viability dye and anti-CD3. The CD1B tetramers carried C32 glucose monomycolate purified from Rhodococcus equi. The data were taken from a study of T cells in tuberculosis. Turning to the study itself: The T cells targeted glucose monomycolate, a mycobacterial lipid, via CD1B.

TCR-alpha and TCR-beta chains were sequenced unpaired. The table came from immunoSEQ multiplex PCR; TCRdb's copy has only in-frame clones and leaves some out. Altogether approximately 59,000 clones are present, approximately 80% being singletons, with the ten largest covering roughly 12%. The length of the CDR3 is 12 residues. V was pared by 3 bases and J by 5 bases, with 8 bases between. CDR1 and CDR2 from the germline V gene are MDHEN and SYDVKM. Sequencing input: CD1b-GMM tetramer-negative cells sorted from PBMCs. The rearrangement links TRBV28 to TRBJ2-7, with TRBD1 as a possible D gene (6 bases). The TCR was taken from an adult woman with latent tuberculosis. CDR3 loop: CASSFEGDEQYF. The CDR3, as DNA: TGTGCCAGCAGTTTTGAGGGGGACGAGCAGTACTTC.